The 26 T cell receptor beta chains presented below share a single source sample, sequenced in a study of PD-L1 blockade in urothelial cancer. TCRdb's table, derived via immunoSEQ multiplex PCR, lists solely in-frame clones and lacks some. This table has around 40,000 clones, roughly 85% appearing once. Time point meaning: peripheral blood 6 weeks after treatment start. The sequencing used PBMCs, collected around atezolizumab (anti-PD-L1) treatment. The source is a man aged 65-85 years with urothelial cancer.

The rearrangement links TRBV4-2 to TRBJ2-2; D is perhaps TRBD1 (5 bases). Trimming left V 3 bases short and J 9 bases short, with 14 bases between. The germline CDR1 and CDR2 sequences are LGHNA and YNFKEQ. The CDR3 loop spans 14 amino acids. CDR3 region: CASSQGLSPRELFF. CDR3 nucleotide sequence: TGTGCCAGCAGCCAGGGGCTCTCGCCGAGGGAGCTGTTTTTT.

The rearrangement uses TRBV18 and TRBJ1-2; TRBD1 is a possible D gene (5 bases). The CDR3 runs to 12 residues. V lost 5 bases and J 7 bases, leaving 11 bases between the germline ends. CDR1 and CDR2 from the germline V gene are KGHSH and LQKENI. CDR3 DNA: TGTGCCAGCTCAGAGGGACTTGGTGGCTACACCTTC. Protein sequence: CASSEGLGGYTF.

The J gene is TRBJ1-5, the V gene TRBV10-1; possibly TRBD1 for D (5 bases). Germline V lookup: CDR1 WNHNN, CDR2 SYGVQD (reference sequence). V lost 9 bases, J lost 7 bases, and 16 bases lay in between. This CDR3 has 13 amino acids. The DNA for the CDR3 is TGCGCCAGGCGGTTAGGGGCTCAGCAGCCCCAGCATTTT. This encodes CARRLGAQQPQHF.

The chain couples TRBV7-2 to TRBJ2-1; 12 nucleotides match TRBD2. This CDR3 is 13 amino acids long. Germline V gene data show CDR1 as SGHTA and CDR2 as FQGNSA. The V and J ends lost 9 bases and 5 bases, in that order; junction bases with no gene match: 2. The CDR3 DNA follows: TGTGCCAGTACTAGCGGGAGGAACAATGAGCAGTTCTTC. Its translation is CASTSGRNNEQFF.

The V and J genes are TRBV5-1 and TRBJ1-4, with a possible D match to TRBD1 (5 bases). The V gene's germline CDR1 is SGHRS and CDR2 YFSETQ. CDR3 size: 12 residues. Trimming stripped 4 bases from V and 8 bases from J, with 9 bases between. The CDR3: CASSQDSEKLFF. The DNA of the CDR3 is TGCGCCAGCAGCCAAGACAGCGAAAAACTGTTTTTT.

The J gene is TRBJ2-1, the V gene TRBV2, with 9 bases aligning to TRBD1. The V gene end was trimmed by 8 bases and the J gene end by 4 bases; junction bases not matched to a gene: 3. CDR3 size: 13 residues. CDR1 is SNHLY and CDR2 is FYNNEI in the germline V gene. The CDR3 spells CASGTGRYNEQFF. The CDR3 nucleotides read TGTGCCAGCGGGACAGGGAGATACAATGAGCAGTTCTTC. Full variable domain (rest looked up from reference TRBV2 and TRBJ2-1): EPEVTQTPSHQVTQMGQEVILRCVPISNHLYFYWYRQILGQKVEFLVSFYNNEISEKSEIFDDQFSVERPDGSNFTLKIRSTKLEDSAMYFCASGTGRYNEQFFGPGTRLTVL.

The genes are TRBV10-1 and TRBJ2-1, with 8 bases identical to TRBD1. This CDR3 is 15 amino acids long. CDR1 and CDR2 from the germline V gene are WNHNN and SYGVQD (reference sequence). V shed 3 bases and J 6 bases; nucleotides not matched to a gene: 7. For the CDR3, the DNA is TGCGCCAGCAGTGATCAGGGGGCGAGTTCCAATGAGCAGTTCTTC. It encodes CASSDQGASSNEQFF.

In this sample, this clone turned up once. This CDR3 reads CAISESWTRADTQYF. The CDR3 DNA is TGTGCCATCAGTGAGTCGTGGACGAGGGCAGATACGCAGTATTTT. The chain recombines TRBV10-3 with TRBJ2-3; TRBD2 is a possible D gene (5 bases). CDR1 and CDR2 from the germline V gene are ENHRY and SYGVKD. CDR3 size: 15 residues. V lost 0 bases and J lost 4, with 11 bases in between.

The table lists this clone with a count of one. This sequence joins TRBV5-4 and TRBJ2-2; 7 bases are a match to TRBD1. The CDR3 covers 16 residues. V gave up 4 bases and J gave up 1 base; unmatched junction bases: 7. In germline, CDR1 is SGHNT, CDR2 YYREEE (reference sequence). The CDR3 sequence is CASSRETGKNTGELFF. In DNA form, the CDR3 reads TGTGCCAGCAGCCGAGAGACAGGGAAGAACACCGGGGAGCTGTTTTTT.

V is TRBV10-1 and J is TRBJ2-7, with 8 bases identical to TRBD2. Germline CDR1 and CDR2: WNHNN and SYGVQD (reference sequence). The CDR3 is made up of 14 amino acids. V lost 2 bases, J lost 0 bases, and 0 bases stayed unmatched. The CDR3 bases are TGCGCCAGCAGTGAGAGCGGGGGCTCCTACGAGCAGTACTTC. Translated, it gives CASSESGGSYEQYF.

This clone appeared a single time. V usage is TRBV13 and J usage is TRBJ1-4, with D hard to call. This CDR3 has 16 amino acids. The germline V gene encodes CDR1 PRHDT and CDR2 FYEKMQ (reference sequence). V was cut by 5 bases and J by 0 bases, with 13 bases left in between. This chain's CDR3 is CASSHGMDPTNEKLFF. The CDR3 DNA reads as TGTGCCAGCAGCCACGGGATGGACCCAACTAATGAAAAACTGTTTTTT.

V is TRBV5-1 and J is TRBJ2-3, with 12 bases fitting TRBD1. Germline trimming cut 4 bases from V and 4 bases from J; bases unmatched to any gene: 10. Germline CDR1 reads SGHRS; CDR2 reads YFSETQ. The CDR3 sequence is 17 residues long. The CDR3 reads CASSAEPGQGAADTQYF. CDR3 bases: TGCGCCAGCAGCGCCGAACCGGGACAGGGGGCGGCAGATACGCAGTATTTT.

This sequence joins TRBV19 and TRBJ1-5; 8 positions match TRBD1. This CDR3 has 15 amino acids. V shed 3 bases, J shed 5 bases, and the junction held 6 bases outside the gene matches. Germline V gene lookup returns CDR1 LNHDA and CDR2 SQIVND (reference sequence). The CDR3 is CASSMGQGAYQPQHF. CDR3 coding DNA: TGTGCCAGTAGTATGGGGCAGGGGGCGTATCAGCCCCAGCATTTT.

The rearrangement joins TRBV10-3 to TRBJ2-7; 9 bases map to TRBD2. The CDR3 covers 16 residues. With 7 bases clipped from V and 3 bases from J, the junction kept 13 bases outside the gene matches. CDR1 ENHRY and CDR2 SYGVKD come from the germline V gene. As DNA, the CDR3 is TGTGCCATCACCTTCTTGGGGGTAGCGGGAGACTACGAGCAGTACTTC. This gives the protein CAITFLGVAGDYEQYF.

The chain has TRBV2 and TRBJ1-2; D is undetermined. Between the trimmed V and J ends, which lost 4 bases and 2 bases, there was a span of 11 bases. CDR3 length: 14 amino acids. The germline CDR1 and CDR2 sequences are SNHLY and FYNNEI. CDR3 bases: TGTGCCAGCAGTGTCGAGGGAGTGAACTATGGCTACACCTTC. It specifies CASSVEGVNYGYTF.

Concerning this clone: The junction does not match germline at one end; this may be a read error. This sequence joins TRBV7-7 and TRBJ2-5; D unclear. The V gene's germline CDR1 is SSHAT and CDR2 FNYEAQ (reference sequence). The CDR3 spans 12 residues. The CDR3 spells CASSPPGETQYF. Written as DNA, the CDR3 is TGTGCTAGCAGCCCCCCCGGAGAGACCCAGTACTTC. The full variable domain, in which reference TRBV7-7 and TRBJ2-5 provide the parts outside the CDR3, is GAGVSQSPRYKVTKRGQDVTLRCDPISSHATLYWYQQALGQGPEFLTYFNYEAQPDKSGLPSDRFSAERPEGSISTLTIQRTEQRDSAMYRCASSPPGETQYFGPGTRLLVL.

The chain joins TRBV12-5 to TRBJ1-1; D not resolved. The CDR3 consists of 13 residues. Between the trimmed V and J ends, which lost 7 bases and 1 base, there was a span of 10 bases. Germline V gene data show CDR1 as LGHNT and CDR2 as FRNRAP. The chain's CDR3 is CASANAENTEAFF. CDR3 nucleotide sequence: TGTGCTAGTGCCAATGCGGAGAACACTGAAGCTTTCTTT. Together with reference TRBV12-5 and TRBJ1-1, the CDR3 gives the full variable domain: DARVTQTPRHKVTEMGQEVTMRCQPILGHNTVFWYRQTMMQGLELLAYFRNRAPLDDSGMPKDRFSAEMPDATLATLKIQPSEPRDSAVYFCASANAENTEAFFGQGTRLTVV.

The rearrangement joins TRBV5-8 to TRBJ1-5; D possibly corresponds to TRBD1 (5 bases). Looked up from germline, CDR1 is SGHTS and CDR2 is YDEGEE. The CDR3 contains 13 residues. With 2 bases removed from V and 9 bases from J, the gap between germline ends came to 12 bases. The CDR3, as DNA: TGTGCCAGCAGCTTCAGGGCTATGAGGCCCCAGCATTTT. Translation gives CASSFRAMRPQHF. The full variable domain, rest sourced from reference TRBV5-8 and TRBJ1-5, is EAGVTQSPTHLIKTRGQQATLRCSPISGHTSVYWYQQALGLGLQFLLWYDEGEERNRGNFPPRFSGRQFPNYSSELNVNALELEDSALYLCASSFRAMRPQHFGDGTRLSIL.

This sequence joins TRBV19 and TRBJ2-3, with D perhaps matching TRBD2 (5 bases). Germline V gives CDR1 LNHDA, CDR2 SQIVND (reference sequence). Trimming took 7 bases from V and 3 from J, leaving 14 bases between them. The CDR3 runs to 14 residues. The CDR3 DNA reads TGTGCCAGTATAGTGCGGAGGAAAACAGATACGCAGTATTTT. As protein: CASIVRRKTDTQYF.

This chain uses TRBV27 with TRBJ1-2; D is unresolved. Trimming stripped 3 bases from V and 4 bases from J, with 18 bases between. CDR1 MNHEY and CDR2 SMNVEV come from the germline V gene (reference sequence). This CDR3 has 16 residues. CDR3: CASSFTLSTTPYGYTF. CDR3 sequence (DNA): TGTGCCAGCAGTTTTACCCTCAGTACCACCCCCTATGGCTACACCTTC.

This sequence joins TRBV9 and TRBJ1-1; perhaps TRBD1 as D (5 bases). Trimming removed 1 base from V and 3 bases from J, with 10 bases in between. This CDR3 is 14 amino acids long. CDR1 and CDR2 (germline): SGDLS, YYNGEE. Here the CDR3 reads CASSVRGSDTEAFF. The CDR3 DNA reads TGTGCCAGCAGCGTAAGGGGTTCGGACACTGAAGCTTTCTTT.

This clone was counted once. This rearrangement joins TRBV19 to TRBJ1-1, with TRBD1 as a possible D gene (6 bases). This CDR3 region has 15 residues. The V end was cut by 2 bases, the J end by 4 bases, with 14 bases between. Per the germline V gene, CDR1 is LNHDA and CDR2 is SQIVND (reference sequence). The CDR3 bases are TGTGCCAGTAGTATATCTCCGCAGGGGTCCACTGAAGCTTTCTTT. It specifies CASSISPQGSTEAFF.

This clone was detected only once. CDR3 amino acids: CASSPIRSSGNTIYF. The CDR3, as DNA: TGTGCCAGCAGCCCCATCCGGTCCTCTGGAAACACCATATATTTT. J is TRBJ1-3 and V is TRBV6-1, with D hard to call. The CDR3 is 15 amino acids. CDR1 and CDR2 (germline): MNHNS, SASEGT. V was clipped by 6 bases and J by 0 bases, with 12 bases between them.

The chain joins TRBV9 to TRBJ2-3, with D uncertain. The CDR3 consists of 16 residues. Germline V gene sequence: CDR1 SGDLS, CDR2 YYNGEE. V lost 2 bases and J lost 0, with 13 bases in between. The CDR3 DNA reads TGTGCCAGCAGCGTGAGAATAAACCCGAGCACAGATACGCAGTATTTT. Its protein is CASSVRINPSTDTQYF.

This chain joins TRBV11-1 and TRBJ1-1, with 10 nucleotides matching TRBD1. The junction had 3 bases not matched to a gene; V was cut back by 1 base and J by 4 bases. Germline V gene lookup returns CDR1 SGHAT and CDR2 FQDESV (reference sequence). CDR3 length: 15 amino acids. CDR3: CASSLGQGATTEAFF. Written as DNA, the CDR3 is TGTGCCAGCAGCTTAGGACAGGGGGCTACCACTGAAGCTTTCTTT.

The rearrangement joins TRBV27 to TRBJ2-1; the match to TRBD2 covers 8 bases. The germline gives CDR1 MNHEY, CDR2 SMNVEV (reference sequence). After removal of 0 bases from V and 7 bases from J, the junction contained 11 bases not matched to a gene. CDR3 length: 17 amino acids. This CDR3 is CASSLSVWASGPNEQFF. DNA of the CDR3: TGTGCCAGCAGTTTATCTGTGTGGGCTAGCGGGCCGAATGAGCAGTTCTTC.